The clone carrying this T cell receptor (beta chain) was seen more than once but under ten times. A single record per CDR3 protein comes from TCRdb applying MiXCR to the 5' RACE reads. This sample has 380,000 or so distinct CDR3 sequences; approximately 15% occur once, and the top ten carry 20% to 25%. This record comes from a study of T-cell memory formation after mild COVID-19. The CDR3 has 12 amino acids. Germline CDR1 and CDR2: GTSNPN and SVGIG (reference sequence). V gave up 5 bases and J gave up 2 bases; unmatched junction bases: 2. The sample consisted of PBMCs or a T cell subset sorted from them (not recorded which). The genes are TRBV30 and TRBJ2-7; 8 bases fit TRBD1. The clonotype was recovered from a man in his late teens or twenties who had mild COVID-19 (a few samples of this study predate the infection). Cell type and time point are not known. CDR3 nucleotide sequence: TGTGCCTGGGGGACAGGCACCTACGAGCAGTACTTC. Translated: CAWGTGTYEQYF.